This T cell receptor (beta chain) stems from a study of blood T cell repertoires in COVID-19. Sequencing was performed with immunoSEQ multiplex PCR; in TCRdb, only in-frame clones are kept and a portion is missing. The data contain about 90,000 clones, around 90% of them singletons. This clone was detected once. Sequenced input: peripheral blood. The TCR was taken from a woman aged 70 to 79 with acute or convalescent COVID-19.

CDR3 in DNA: TGTGCCAGCAGCCCCCCCTTTGGGCACACCGCTAACTATGGCTACACCTTC. Translation: CASSPPFGHTANYGYTF. The chain has TRBV5-8 and TRBJ1-2; D not resolved. The CDR3 consists of 17 residues. The V gene lost 4 bases and the J gene lost 0 bases, with 19 bases spanning the gap. In germline, CDR1 is SGHTS, CDR2 YDEGEE.